Here is one T cell receptor beta chain with its context. Its antigen remains unknown. From the 5' RACE reads, TCRdb called clonotypes with MiXCR, one entry per CDR3 protein. Of under 400,000 distinct CDR3 sequences listed, 25% to 30% are singletons. The data originate from a study of T-cell memory formation after mild COVID-19. Study findings and constraints: Contracting clones from day 15 to 85 showed balanced CD4/CD8; later expanders favored CD4+. What remained unconfirmed was the SARS-CoV-2 specificity of second-wave clones peaking on day 37. Contracting CD4+ clones lay largely in CM and EM, with CD8+ ones residing in EMRA.

The CDR3 extends over 14 amino acids. Germline CDR1 is SGHTA and CDR2 is FQGNSA. Trimming left V 6 bases short and J 4 bases short, with 13 bases between. This chain uses TRBV7-2 with TRBJ1-5; D is unclear. The origin of this receptor is an adult woman who had mild COVID-19 (a few samples of this study predate the infection). Cell type and time point are not known. The sequencing sample was made of PBMCs or a T cell subset sorted from them (not recorded which). The CDR3 nucleotides are TGTGCCAGCAGTGGGCTCGGGGTGAATCAGCCCCAGCATTTT. The encoded protein is CASSGLGVNQPQHF.